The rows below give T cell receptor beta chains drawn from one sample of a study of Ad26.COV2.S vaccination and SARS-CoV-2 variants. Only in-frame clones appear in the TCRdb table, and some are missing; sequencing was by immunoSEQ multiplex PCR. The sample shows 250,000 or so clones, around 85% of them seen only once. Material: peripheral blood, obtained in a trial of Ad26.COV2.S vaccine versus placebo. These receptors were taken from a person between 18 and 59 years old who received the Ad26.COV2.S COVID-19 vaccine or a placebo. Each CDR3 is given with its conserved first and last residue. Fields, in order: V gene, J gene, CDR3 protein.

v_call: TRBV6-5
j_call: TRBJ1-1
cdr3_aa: CASSYGQGKVEAFF

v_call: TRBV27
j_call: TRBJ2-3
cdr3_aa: CASSFPGEKDTQYF

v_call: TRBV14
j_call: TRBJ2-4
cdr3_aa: CASSQGSGPPYF

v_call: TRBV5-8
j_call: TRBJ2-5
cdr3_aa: CASSLFRGLKETQYF

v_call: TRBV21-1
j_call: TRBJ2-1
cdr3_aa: CASTYRGYRDNEQFF

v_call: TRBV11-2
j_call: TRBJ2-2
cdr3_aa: CASSLRGAGELFF

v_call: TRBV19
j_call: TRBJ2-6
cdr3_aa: CASSMTPAGSGANVLTF

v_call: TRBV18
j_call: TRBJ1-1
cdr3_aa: CASSVKQGDTEAFF

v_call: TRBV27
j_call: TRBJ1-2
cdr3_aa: CASSLNFDRGAYGYTF

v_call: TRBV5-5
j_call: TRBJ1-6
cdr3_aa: CASSLWTVDNSPLHF

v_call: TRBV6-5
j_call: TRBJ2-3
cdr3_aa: CASIDARKGTDTQYF

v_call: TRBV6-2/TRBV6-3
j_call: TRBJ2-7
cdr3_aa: CASSYSLSTSGGYEQYF

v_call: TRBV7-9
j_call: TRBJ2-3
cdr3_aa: CASSSRPSGLADSTDTQYF

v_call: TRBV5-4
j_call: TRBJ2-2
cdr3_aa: CASSTGLAGELFF

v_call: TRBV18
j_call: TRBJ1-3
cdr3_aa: CASSPLTRRNQAGNTIYF

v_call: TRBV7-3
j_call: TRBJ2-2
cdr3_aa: CASSLLRNTGELFF

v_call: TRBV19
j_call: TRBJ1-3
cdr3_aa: CASSLTGESRNTIYF

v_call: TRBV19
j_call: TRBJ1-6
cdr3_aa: CASSMTANYNSPLHF

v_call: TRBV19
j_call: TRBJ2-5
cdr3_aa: CASSIQRGREETQYF

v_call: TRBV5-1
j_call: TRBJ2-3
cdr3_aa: CASSLTTDTQYF

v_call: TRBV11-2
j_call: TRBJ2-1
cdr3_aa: CASNAGFAFASYNEQFF

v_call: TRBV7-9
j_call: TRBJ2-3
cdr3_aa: CASSPDGTLRADTQYF

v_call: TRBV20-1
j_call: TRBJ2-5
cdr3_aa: CSLKGETQYF

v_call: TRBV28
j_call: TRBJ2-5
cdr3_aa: CASSFRETQYF

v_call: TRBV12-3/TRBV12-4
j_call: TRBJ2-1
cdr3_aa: CASSLILRGGKFF

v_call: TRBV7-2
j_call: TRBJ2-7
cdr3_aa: CASSRDRYSSYEQYF

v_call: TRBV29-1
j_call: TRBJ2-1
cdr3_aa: CSAKLAGGLYNEQFF

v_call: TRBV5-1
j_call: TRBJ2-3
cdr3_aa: CACRGGNLDTDTQYF

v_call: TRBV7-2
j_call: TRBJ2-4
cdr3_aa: CASSQGRLLAKNIQYF

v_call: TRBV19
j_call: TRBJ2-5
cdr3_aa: CASTRRASGRQWGETQYF

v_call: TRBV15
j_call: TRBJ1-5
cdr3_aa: CATSRDVTGGNQPQHF

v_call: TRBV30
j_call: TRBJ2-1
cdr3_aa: CAWSFSGENFF

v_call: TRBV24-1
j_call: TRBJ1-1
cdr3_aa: CATSERGLMNTEAFF

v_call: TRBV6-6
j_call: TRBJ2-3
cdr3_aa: CASSYTDRGRKDTQYF

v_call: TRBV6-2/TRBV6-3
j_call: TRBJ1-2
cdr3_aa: CASSYSPNYGYTF

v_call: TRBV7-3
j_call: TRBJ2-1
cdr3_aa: CASSLTGLAGGGPYNEQFF

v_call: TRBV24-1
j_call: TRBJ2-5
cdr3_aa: CATSDRTGLETQYF

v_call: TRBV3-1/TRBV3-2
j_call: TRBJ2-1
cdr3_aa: CASRDGQATYNEQFF

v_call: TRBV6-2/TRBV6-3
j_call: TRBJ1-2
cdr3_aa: CASSGGGNYGYTF

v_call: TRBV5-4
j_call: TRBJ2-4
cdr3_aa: CASSFSGARDIQYF

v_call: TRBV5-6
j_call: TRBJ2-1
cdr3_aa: CASSSESGIDEQFF

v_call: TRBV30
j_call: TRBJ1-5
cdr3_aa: CAWSEFGAGDQPQHF

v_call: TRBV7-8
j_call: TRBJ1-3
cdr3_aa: CASSLEGNTIYF

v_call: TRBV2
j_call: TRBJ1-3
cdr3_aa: CASSRDRVSGNTIYF

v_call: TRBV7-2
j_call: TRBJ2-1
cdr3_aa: CASTTAYEQFF

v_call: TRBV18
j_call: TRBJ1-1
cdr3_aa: CASSPTGGSTEAFF

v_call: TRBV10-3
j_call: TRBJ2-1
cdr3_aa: CAISQPRGGGINEQFF